The 28 T cell receptor beta chains given below trace back to one sample, sequenced in a study of blood T cell repertoires in COVID-19. The method was immunoSEQ multiplex PCR; TCRdb's version includes in-frame clones alone and lacks a portion of them. Altogether 250,000 to 350,000 clones are present, roughly 90% being singletons, with the ten largest covering around 2.6%. Material: PBMCs or T cells enriched from blood (not recorded which). These receptors all come from a man in his 60s who had recovered from COVID-19.

V gene TRBV6-1 combines with J gene TRBJ2-5, with 7 bases that match TRBD1. Germline CDR1 MNHNS, CDR2 SASEGT. The CDR3 contains 14 residues. V lost 6 bases, J lost 5 bases, and 9 bases stayed unmatched. CDR3 in DNA: TGTGCCAGCAGACCGCAGGGGGTAGTGGAGACCCAGTACTTC. This translates into CASRPQGVVETQYF.

This clone was observed once. V gene TRBV9 combines with J gene TRBJ1-1, with D perhaps TRBD1 (5 bases). The CDR3 is 14 amino acids. V was trimmed by 4 bases and J by 11 bases, leaving 21 bases between them. CDR1 is SGDLS and CDR2 is YYNGEE in the germline V gene. Written as DNA, the CDR3 is TGTGCCAGCAGCAGAGTCACTTACCTGGGGGGTGCTTTCTTT. This encodes CASSRVTYLGGAFF.

This chain connects TRBV11-2 to TRBJ2-1, with a tentative D call TRBD1 (7 bases). Trimming cost V 4 bases and J 8 bases, with 18 bases left between them. The CDR3 is 15 amino acids. The V gene's germline CDR1 is SGHAT and CDR2 FQNNGV. CDR3 amino acids: CASSSSSTGRHEQFF. The CDR3 DNA reads as TGTGCCAGCAGCTCCTCCTCGACAGGGAGGCATGAGCAGTTCTTC.

The chain combines TRBV7-9 with TRBJ1-1; the D gene is possibly TRBD1 (5 bases). From germline, CDR1 is SEHNR and CDR2 FQNEAQ (reference sequence). CDR3 length: 16 amino acids. The V end was cut by 6 bases, the J end by 3 bases, with 20 bases between. The CDR3 DNA is TGTGCCAGCAGATTCCGGGACGGGGGAGGATACACTGAAGCTTTCTTT. Protein product: CASRFRDGGGYTEAFF.

The rearrangement joins TRBV3-1 (or the pseudogene TRBV3-2) to TRBJ2-1; 10 nucleotides align to TRBD2. CDR1 is LGHDT, CDR2 YNNKEL, per germline (reference sequence). After removal of 1 base from V and 10 bases from J, the junction contained 10 bases not matched to a gene. CDR3 size: 16 residues. CDR3 coding DNA: TGTGCCAGCAGCCAAGGAGTAGCGGGGGGTACCGGAGAGCAGTTCTTC. This encodes CASSQGVAGGTGEQFF.

The rearrangement links TRBV3-1 (or the pseudogene TRBV3-2) to TRBJ1-2; unclear D gene. The CDR3 contains 17 residues. CDR1 and CDR2 (germline): LGHDT, YNNKEL (reference sequence). Trimming shortened V by 3 bases and J by 1 base, and 18 bases separated the two germline ends. The CDR3 coding sequence is TGTGCCAGCAGCCATTCAGGCACAAACGCCTTTAACTATGGCTACACCTTC. Amino acid sequence: CASSHSGTNAFNYGYTF.

The chain is built from TRBV12-3 or TRBV12-4 and TRBJ1-5; D is unresolved. Trimming left V 8 bases short and J 5 bases short, with 13 bases between. This CDR3 region has 13 residues. The CDR3 sequence is CASSRGLDQPQHF. The CDR3, as DNA: TGTGCCAGCTCGAGAGGTTTGGATCAGCCCCAGCATTTT.

This clone was found once. The rearrangement joins TRBV15 to TRBJ2-3, with 8 nucleotides matching TRBD1. The germline V gene has CDR1 LNHNV and CDR2 YYDKDF (reference sequence). The CDR3 contains 17 residues. The V and J ends lost 0 bases and 7 bases, in that order; junction bases with no gene match: 12. DNA for the CDR3: TGTGCCACCAGCAGAGATCTCGCAGGGGGCGAAAGTTATACGCAGTATTTT. As protein: CATSRDLAGGESYTQYF.

V usage is TRBV9 and J usage is TRBJ2-2; 11 bases are a match to TRBD2. The germline gives CDR1 SGDLS, CDR2 YYNGEE. The CDR3 is 16 residues long. V shed 3 bases, J shed 2 bases, and the junction held 3 bases outside the gene matches. Here the CDR3 reads CASSGGTSGNTGELFF. The CDR3 DNA is TGTGCCAGCAGCGGGGGGACTAGCGGAAACACCGGGGAGCTGTTTTTT.

The chain carries TRBV6-7 and TRBJ2-1; 12 bases match TRBD2. TRBV6-7 is noted as an ORF with a role that remains uncertain. This CDR3 comprises 14 residues. V shed 5 bases, J shed 11 bases, and the junction held 7 bases outside the gene matches. The CDR3 reads CASSRGLAGSKQFF. As DNA, the CDR3 is TGTGCCAGCAGTCGCGGACTAGCGGGAAGCAAGCAGTTCTTC.

This chain connects TRBV5-1 to TRBJ1-1; TRBD1 might be the D (5 bases). This CDR3 region has 15 residues. CDR1 is SGHRS, CDR2 YFSETQ, per germline. V was cut by 0 bases and J by 1 base, with 10 bases left in between. In DNA form, the CDR3 reads TGCGCCAGCAGCTTGGTTTGGGGCGAGAACACTGAAGCTTTCTTT. Translating it yields CASSLVWGENTEAFF.

V usage is TRBV5-1 and J usage is TRBJ2-7; 16 bases match TRBD2. Germline V gives CDR1 SGHRS, CDR2 YFSETQ. V lost 4 bases to trimming and J lost 5 bases; unmatched junction nucleotides: 9. CDR3 length: 17 amino acids. The CDR3 is CASSPGLAGGFQNEQYF. The CDR3, as DNA: TGCGCCAGCAGCCCGGGACTAGCGGGAGGGTTTCAGAACGAGCAGTACTTC.

The V call is TRBV5-8, the J call TRBJ2-3, with D perhaps TRBD2 (5 bases). Per the germline V gene, CDR1 is SGHTS and CDR2 is YDEGEE. The CDR3 covers 16 residues. V lost 4 bases and J lost 0, with 15 bases in between. The CDR3 protein is CASSRARGPSTDTQYF. The CDR3 DNA reads TGTGCCAGCAGCCGCGCTCGAGGGCCCAGCACAGATACGCAGTATTTT.

This clone was found once. The rearrangement links TRBV6-6 to TRBJ2-6; D may be TRBD1 (6 bases). CDR1 is MNHNY and CDR2 is SVGAGI in the germline V gene (reference sequence). The CDR3 totals 18 residues. V was trimmed by 5 bases and J by 0 bases, leaving 17 bases between them. CDR3 sequence reads: CASSQRTERPSGANVLTF. CDR3 DNA: TGTGCCAGCAGTCAGCGGACAGAAAGACCCTCTGGGGCCAACGTCCTGACTTTC.

The V and J genes are TRBV2 and TRBJ2-1, with 12 bases lining up with TRBD2. CDR3 length equals 15 residues. Germline V gives CDR1 SNHLY, CDR2 FYNNEI. Trimming removed 7 bases from V and 7 bases from J; junction bases left unmatched: 8. CDR3 DNA: TGTGCCAGCATACGGACTAGCGGGACTTGGAATGAGCAGTTCTTC. It codes for CASIRTSGTWNEQFF.

This chain uses TRBV2 with TRBJ2-7; the match to TRBD1 covers 11 bases. J gave up 6 bases and V 6 bases, and 7 bases lay outside the gene matches. Germline-derived CDR1 and CDR2 are SNHLY and FYNNEI. The CDR3 has 14 residues. The CDR3 bases are TGTGCCAGCAGGCTGGGACAGGGGGTCTCCGAGCAGTACTTC. Its translation: CASRLGQGVSEQYF.

The rearrangement uses TRBV6-5 and TRBJ1-5; the D is unclear. V dropped 8 bases and J dropped 5 bases, with 13 bases sitting between them. The CDR3 has 13 residues. Germline-derived CDR1 and CDR2 are MNHEY and SVGAGI. The CDR3 region is CASFPHPDQPQHF. The CDR3 coding sequence is TGTGCCAGCTTCCCTCATCCAGATCAGCCCCAGCATTTT.

V gene TRBV28 combines with J gene TRBJ1-5; D unclear. CDR3 length: 15 amino acids. Germline loops: CDR1 MDHEN, CDR2 SYDVKM. Trimming shortened V by 5 bases and J by 7 bases, and 18 bases separated the two germline ends. The CDR3 is CASSTASVGGQPQHF. The CDR3 nucleotides are TGTGCCAGCAGTACTGCGTCGGTTGGAGGACAGCCCCAGCATTTT.

The CDR3 protein is CASSLASGFVDEQFF. The CDR3 DNA reads as TGCGCCAGCAGCTTGGCCTCAGGGTTTGTCGATGAGCAGTTCTTC. The chain has TRBV5-1 and TRBJ2-1, with D possibly TRBD1 on 5 matching bases. Deletions cut 0 bases from V and 8 bases from J, with 15 bases between. The CDR3 spans 15 residues. Germline CDR1 SGHRS, CDR2 YFSETQ.

The chain carries TRBV2 and TRBJ2-2, with 11 bases that match TRBD1. This CDR3 spans 14 amino acids. Germline lookup yields CDR1 SNHLY and CDR2 FYNNEI. V was clipped by 7 bases and J by 6 bases; unmatched bases: 4. CDR3 sequence (DNA): TGTGCCAGCATGGGACAGGGGGTAGCCGGGGAGCTGTTTTTT. It encodes CASMGQGVAGELFF.

Details on this clone: The junction differs from germline at one of its ends, possibly a read error. The V call is TRBV7-7, the J call TRBJ2-7, with D perhaps TRBD1 (5 bases). The germline CDR1 and CDR2 sequences are SSHAT and FNYEAQ (reference sequence). This CDR3 has 15 amino acids. The CDR3 here is CASSLGQGPTYEQYF. The CDR3 bases are TGTGCTAGCAGCTTAGGGCAGGGCCCTACCTACGAGCAGTACTTC.

This clone was observed once. CDR3 residues: CASSLLRRAISYNEQFF. DNA for the CDR3: TGTGCCAGCAGCTTACTTAGGAGGGCCATCTCCTACAATGAGCAGTTCTTC. The rearrangement joins TRBV11-2 to TRBJ2-1; a possible D gene is TRBD2 (6 bases). The CDR3 loop spans 17 amino acids. Trimming removed 2 bases from V and 0 bases from J, with 14 bases in between. The germline V gene has CDR1 SGHAT and CDR2 FQNNGV.

V usage is TRBV6-5 and J usage is TRBJ2-7; unclear D gene. Germline CDR1 and CDR2: MNHEY and SVGAGI. The ends were cut back, 8 bases at V and 3 bases at J, with 5 bases in the middle. This CDR3 has 10 residues. CDR3 amino acids: CASGDYEQYF. DNA of the CDR3: TGTGCCAGCGGAGACTACGAGCAGTACTTC.

CDR3 residues: CASRFEYGRGGDYEQFF. CDR3 DNA sequence: TGTGCCAGCAGGTTCGAGTATGGTCGGGGGGGCGACTATGAGCAGTTCTTC. This sequence joins TRBV27 and TRBJ2-1, with 8 nucleotides matching TRBD2. With 6 bases clipped from V and 8 bases from J, the junction kept 18 bases outside the gene matches. The CDR3 runs 17 residues. The germline V gene has CDR1 MNHEY and CDR2 SMNVEV (reference sequence).

The chain employs TRBV12-3 or TRBV12-4 and TRBJ2-7; D unclear. Deletions cut 5 bases from V and 3 bases from J, with 5 bases between. The CDR3 is 11 residues long. The CDR3 loop reads CASSVNYEQYF. CDR3 DNA: TGTGCCAGCAGTGTTAACTACGAGCAGTACTTC.

V and J are TRBV7-2 and TRBJ1-1, with 8 bases matching TRBD1. V was clipped by 4 bases and J by 1 base; unmatched bases: 5. Germline lookup yields CDR1 SGHTA and CDR2 FQGNSA. The CDR3 is 15 residues long. The CDR3 loop reads CASSSRQGRNTEAFF. Here the CDR3 DNA reads TGTGCCAGCAGCTCGCGACAGGGGAGGAACACTGAAGCTTTCTTT.

J is TRBJ1-6 and V is TRBV4-1; D is uncertain. Trimming removed 1 base from V and 0 bases from J, with 10 bases in between. Germline V gives CDR1 MGHRA, CDR2 YSYEKL. This CDR3 is built from 17 residues. CDR3 protein: CASSQGGADSYNSPLHF. CDR3 nucleotide sequence: TGCGCCAGCAGCCAAGGAGGAGCGGACTCCTATAATTCACCCCTCCACTTT.

The J gene is TRBJ1-2, the V gene TRBV9; no reliable D call. The CDR3 extends over 15 amino acids. Trimming took 4 bases from V and 8 from J, leaving 21 bases between them. Germline V gene sequence: CDR1 SGDLS, CDR2 YYNGEE. The CDR3: CASSRSEGYMEGYTF. In DNA, the CDR3 is TGTGCCAGCAGCCGAAGCGAGGGTTACATGGAGGGCTACACCTTC.